The 22 T cell receptor beta chains below all came from one sample that was sequenced in a study of STAT5B mutations in CD4+ large granular lymphocyte leukemia. Profiled with immunoSEQ multiplex PCR; TCRdb holds only in-frame clones, not every one. Of 45,000 or so clones listed, roughly 85% are singletons. Sequencing used CD4+ T cells from blood buffy coats. The receptors here all came from a human donor in good health.

The J gene is TRBJ2-1, the V gene TRBV7-3; D is possibly TRBD1 or TRBD2 (6 bases each). This CDR3 has 15 amino acids. Germline CDR1 reads SGHTA; CDR2 reads FQGTGA. Trimming took off 5 bases at V and 8 bases at J, with 19 bases between the two ends. CDR3 amino acids: CASSLGGPTIDEQFF. In nucleotides, the CDR3 is TGTGCCAGCAGCCTCGGGGGCCCCACGATCGATGAGCAGTTCTTC.

The rearrangement links TRBV6-5 to TRBJ1-6, with D uncertain. Trimming pared 0 bases from V and 5 bases from J, leaving 11 bases between. Germline V gene lookup returns CDR1 MNHEY and CDR2 SVGAGI. The CDR3 runs to 16 residues. The CDR3 is CASSYSNGGDNSPLHF. The CDR3 DNA is TGTGCCAGCAGTTACTCGAATGGCGGGGATAATTCACCCCTCCACTTT.

This clone was counted a single time. V usage is TRBV7-3 and J usage is TRBJ2-3; TRBD2 matches 9 bases. V lost 5 bases, J lost 5 bases, and 8 bases stayed unmatched. The CDR3 spans 15 residues. CDR1 and CDR2 from the germline V gene are SGHTA and FQGTGA. The CDR3 DNA follows: TGTGCCAGCAGCGTCTCTAGCGGGGTGGGAGATACGCAGTATTTT. Translated: CASSVSSGVGDTQYF.

This rearrangement joins TRBV2 to TRBJ2-7; 11 nucleotides match TRBD1. This CDR3 comprises 19 residues. Germline V lookup: CDR1 SNHLY, CDR2 FYNNEI. With V trimmed by 6 bases and J by 0 bases, 16 bases remained unmatched. CDR3 residues: CASRQRTGGFGGSSYEQYF. In DNA form, the CDR3 reads TGTGCCAGCAGGCAAAGGACAGGGGGCTTTGGCGGTAGCTCCTACGAGCAGTACTTC.

The chain combines TRBV7-9 with TRBJ2-2, with D possibly TRBD1 on 5 matching bases. V was shortened by 2 bases and J by 6 bases, with 10 bases between the two germline ends. The CDR3 has 14 amino acids. CDR1 is SEHNR and CDR2 is FQNEAQ in the germline V gene (reference sequence). The CDR3 spells CASSLMIGAGELFF. CDR3 in DNA: TGTGCCAGCAGCTTAATGATAGGGGCCGGGGAGCTGTTTTTT.

The V and J genes are TRBV29-1 and TRBJ2-3; D might be TRBD2 (5 bases). V lost 5 bases, J lost 3 bases, and 15 bases lay in between. The germline V gene encodes CDR1 SQVTM and CDR2 ANQGSEA. The CDR3 consists of 14 residues. CDR3 in DNA: TGCAGCGTTCTCATCGGGGTATCGACAGATACGCAGTATTTT. Residues: CSVLIGVSTDTQYF.

The chain employs TRBV5-1 and TRBJ2-7; 10 bases are a match to TRBD2. This CDR3 region has 14 residues. Germline CDR1 SGHRS, CDR2 YFSETQ. Germline trimming cut 2 bases from V and 4 bases from J; bases unmatched to any gene: 3. CDR3 coding DNA: TGCGCCAGCAGCTTCACTAGCGGGAAATACGAGCAGTACTTC. It translates to CASSFTSGKYEQYF.

This chain connects TRBV6-5 to TRBJ2-2, with unresolved D. Looked up from germline, CDR1 is MNHEY and CDR2 is SVGAGI. Trimming stripped 2 bases from V and 2 bases from J, with 9 bases between. This CDR3 comprises 15 residues. DNA for the CDR3: TGTGCCAGCAGTTACAGCAGTGTTAACACCGGGGAGCTGTTTTTT. Its protein is CASSYSSVNTGELFF.

As for this clone: Other DNA sequences within the sample encode an identical CDR3. This chain connects TRBV6-5 to TRBJ1-1; D is unresolved. Germline CDR1 reads MNHEY; CDR2 reads SVGAGI. The CDR3 extends over 13 amino acids. Trimming shortened V by 3 bases and J by 3 bases, and 8 bases separated the two germline ends. The CDR3, as DNA: TGTGCCAGCAGTTATGAGGGAGACACTGAAGCTTTCTTT. Encoded protein: CASSYEGDTEAFF.

This clone came up once. The chain links TRBV19 to TRBJ2-2, with a weak D call TRBD1 (6 bases). The length of the CDR3 is 15 residues. Germline V gene lookup returns CDR1 LNHDA and CDR2 SQIVND (reference sequence). V was shortened by 7 bases and J by 0 bases, with 12 bases between the two germline ends. CDR3 coding DNA: TGTGCCAGTAAAACAGGGTCCGCGAACACCGGGGAGCTGTTTTTT. Its protein is CASKTGSANTGELFF.

V is TRBV28 and J is TRBJ1-1, with D possibly matching TRBD1 (6 bases). V was pared by 2 bases and J by 10 bases, with 14 bases between. Per germline, CDR1 MDHEN and CDR2 SYDVKM. The CDR3 totals 13 residues. The CDR3 nucleotides are TGTGCCAGCAGTTTACGAGGACAGAATGTAGCTTTCTTT. Protein sequence: CASSLRGQNVAFF.

The chain joins TRBV14 to TRBJ2-7; D may be TRBD1 or TRBD2 (5 bases each). Germline assignment: CDR1 SGHDN and CDR2 FVKESK. CDR3 length equals 13 residues. The V and J ends lost 4 bases and 5 bases respectively, with 12 bases between them. DNA for the CDR3: TGTGCCAGCAGCCCTTATGGGGGAAACGAGCAGTACTTC. Translating gives CASSPYGGNEQYF.

The chain links TRBV9 to TRBJ2-5; 7 nucleotides agree with TRBD2. The V and J ends lost 4 bases and 4 bases, in that order; junction bases with no gene match: 10. The germline gives CDR1 SGDLS, CDR2 YYNGEE. CDR3 length equals 15 residues. CDR3 nucleotide sequence: TGTGCCAGCAGCTTCCAGGCGGGAGCGGGAGAGACCCAGTACTTC. Translated, it gives CASSFQAGAGETQYF.

V and J are TRBV2 and TRBJ1-6; weak D call: TRBD1 (5 bases). From germline, CDR1 is SNHLY and CDR2 FYNNEI. V was clipped by 6 bases and J by 5 bases, with 14 bases between them. The CDR3 length is 15 residues. The CDR3 sequence: CASRGVRVHNSPLHF. CDR3 coding DNA: TGTGCCAGCAGAGGGGTCCGGGTACATAATTCACCCCTCCACTTT.

The V gene is TRBV15, the J gene TRBJ2-5; D gene unclear. Germline-derived CDR1 and CDR2 are LNHNV and YYDKDF (reference sequence). This CDR3 is 15 amino acids long. Trimming left V 5 bases short and J 5 bases short, with 18 bases between. The CDR3 DNA follows: TGTGCCACCAGCCGACTGTCGACGAGCTTGGAGACCCAGTACTTC. Translation: CATSRLSTSLETQYF.

V and J are TRBV30 and TRBJ1-4; D is unclear. The ends were cut back, 2 bases at V and 7 bases at J, with 17 bases in the middle. The CDR3 is made up of 15 amino acids. Germline V gives CDR1 GTSNPN, CDR2 SVGIG (reference sequence). The chain's CDR3 is CAWSLGSGRGEKLFF. In nucleotides, the CDR3 is TGTGCCTGGAGTCTAGGGTCGGGTCGCGGTGAAAAACTGTTTTTT.

The chain uses TRBV5-5 and TRBJ1-2; D unclear. Trimming pared 4 bases from V and 0 bases from J, leaving 10 bases between. Germline CDR1 SGHKS, CDR2 YYEKEE (reference sequence). The CDR3 is made up of 14 amino acids. In DNA form, the CDR3 reads TGTGCCAGCAGCCGCGATGAAGCTAACTATGGCTACACCTTC. It specifies CASSRDEANYGYTF.

V usage is TRBV7-2 and J usage is TRBJ1-5, with a tentative D call TRBD1 (5 bases). The germline CDR1 and CDR2 sequences are SGHTA and FQGNSA. The CDR3 has 16 amino acids. V lost 4 bases and J 3 bases, leaving 16 bases between the germline ends. The CDR3 nucleotides read TGTGCCAGCAGCTCAAAGTCAGGGAACCTCAATCAGCCCCAGCATTTT. Protein sequence: CASSSKSGNLNQPQHF.

The chain carries TRBV28 and TRBJ2-5; D may be TRBD2 (6 bases). CDR1 is MDHEN and CDR2 is SYDVKM in the germline V gene. The CDR3 length is 13 residues. Trimming removed 2 bases at V and 4 bases at J, with 8 bases between. This chain's CDR3 is CASSLGTLETQYF. The CDR3 DNA sequence: TGTGCCAGCAGTTTAGGGACTTTAGAGACCCAGTACTTC.

The rearrangement joins TRBV5-1 to TRBJ2-1, with TRBD1 as a possible D gene (5 bases). The V and J ends lost 0 bases and 4 bases respectively, with 11 bases between them. The CDR3 is 15 residues long. Germline V gives CDR1 SGHRS, CDR2 YFSETQ. The DNA for the CDR3 is TGCGCCAGCAGCTTGGCCCAGGGTAGTTACAATGAGCAGTTCTTC. Amino acids: CASSLAQGSYNEQFF.

This chain links TRBV4-1 with TRBJ2-7, with 14 bases that match TRBD2. CDR3 length: 19 amino acids. After removal of 1 base from V and 0 bases from J, the junction contained 8 bases not matched to a gene. The germline CDR1 and CDR2 sequences are MGHRA and YSYEKL. DNA of the CDR3: TGCGCCAGCAGCCAAGGGGGGACTAGCGGGAGCGGTAGCTCCTACGAGCAGTACTTC. It codes for CASSQGGTSGSGSSYEQYF.

The chain combines TRBV18 with TRBJ1-5; 7 bases line up with TRBD1. V lost 3 bases to trimming and J lost 5 bases; unmatched junction nucleotides: 4. Germline CDR1 KGHSH, CDR2 LQKENI. This CDR3 has 14 residues. CDR3 loop: CASSPRQGDQPQHF. In DNA, the CDR3 is TGTGCCAGCTCACCTCGACAGGGAGATCAGCCCCAGCATTTT.